A single sample is the source of the 15 T cell receptor beta chains below, sequenced in a study of shared clonotypes between healthy human individuals. The method was immunoSEQ multiplex PCR; TCRdb's version includes in-frame clones alone and lacks a portion of them. The sample has about 700,000 clones, roughly 70% seen once; the top ten hold more than 1.5%. The material sequenced was memory CD4+ T cells sorted from blood. The subset was: CD45RA-negative fraction. These receptors were taken from a woman in her thirties in good health.

This clone was recorded only once. The gene calls are TRBV5-8 and TRBJ2-2; 9 bases align to TRBD1. CDR3 length: 14 residues. J lost 3 bases, V lost 4 bases, and 1 base had no gene match. Germline V gene data show CDR1 as SGHTS and CDR2 as YDEGEE. CDR3 protein: CASSRQGDTGELFF. The CDR3, as DNA: TGTGCCAGCAGCCGACAGGGGGACACCGGGGAGCTGTTTTTT. The entire variable domain, with the rest obtained from reference TRBV5-8 and TRBJ2-2, is as follows: EAGVTQSPTHLIKTRGQQATLRCSPISGHTSVYWYQQALGLGLQFLLWYDEGEERNRGNFPPRFSGRQFPNYSSELNVNALELEDSALYLCASSRQGDTGELFFGEGSRLTVL.

Written as DNA, the CDR3 is TGTGCCAGCAGCCTGAATGCACTAGCGGGAAGTTACGAGCAGTACTTC. Translation: CASSLNALAGSYEQYF. V gene TRBV7-2 combines with J gene TRBJ2-7; 10 nucleotides align to TRBD2. With V trimmed by 5 bases and J by 4 bases, 11 bases remained unmatched. The CDR3 is made up of 16 amino acids. Germline V CDR1 and CDR2: SGHTA, FQGNSA.

The rearrangement links TRBV10-2 to TRBJ2-7, with 12 bases aligning to TRBD2. CDR1 and CDR2 from the germline V gene are WSHSY and SAAADI. V trimming: 7 bases; J trimming: 3 bases; junction bases outside the gene matches: 7. The length of the CDR3 is 15 residues. For the CDR3, the DNA is TGCGCCAGCAAACCGCTAGCGGGAGGGATCTACGAGCAGTACTTC. Translating it yields CASKPLAGGIYEQYF.

The chain uses TRBV19 and TRBJ1-5; 7 nucleotides agree with TRBD1. The CDR3 length is 15 residues. J was trimmed by 0 bases and V by 4 bases; bases with no gene match: 3. Germline values: CDR1 LNHDA, CDR2 SQIVND (reference sequence). The CDR3 nucleotides read TGTGCCAGTAGTACGGACAGGTTTAGCAATCAGCCCCAGCATTTT. Protein product: CASSTDRFSNQPQHF. Based on the CDR3 plus reference TRBV19 and TRBJ1-5, the full variable domain is DGGITQSPKYLFRKEGQNVTLSCEQNLNHDAMYWYRQDPGQGLRLIYYSQIVNDFQKGDIAEGYSVSREKKESFPLTVTSAQKNPTAFYLCASSTDRFSNQPQHFGDGTRLSIL.

This clone was observed many times. The V gene is TRBV5-1, the J gene TRBJ2-1, with 12 bases that match TRBD2. Germline V CDR1 and CDR2: SGHRS, YFSETQ. V gave up 0 bases and J gave up 3 bases; unmatched junction bases: 7. CDR3 length: 18 residues. The CDR3 sequence is CASSLGETSGSSYNEQFF. The DNA for the CDR3 is TGCGCCAGCAGCTTGGGCGAGACTAGCGGGAGTAGCTACAATGAGCAGTTCTTC. Based on the CDR3 plus reference TRBV5-1 and TRBJ2-1, the full variable domain is KAGVTQTPRYLIKTRGQQVTLSCSPISGHRSVSWYQQTPGQGLQFLFEYFSETQRNKGNFPGRFSGRQFSNSRSEMNVSTLELGDSALYLCASSLGETSGSSYNEQFFGPGTRLTVL.

CDR3 region: CASRRSENEKLFF. In nucleotides, the CDR3 is TGTGCCAGCAGAAGGAGCGAAAATGAAAAACTGTTTTTT. J is TRBJ1-4 and V is TRBV5-5; D not resolved. Germline-derived CDR1 and CDR2 are SGHKS and YYEKEE (reference sequence). V was clipped by 5 bases and J by 5 bases, with 10 bases between them. The CDR3 extends over 13 amino acids. The full variable domain, its missing parts supplied by reference TRBV5-5 and TRBJ1-4, is DAGVTQSPTHLIKTRGQQVTLRCSPISGHKSVSWYQQVLGQGPQFIFQYYEKEERGRGNFPDRFSARQFPNYSSELNVNALLLGDSALYLCASRRSENEKLFFGSGTQLSVL.

The chain employs TRBV18 and TRBJ1-2; D is unresolved. The germline V gene has CDR1 KGHSH and CDR2 LQKENI. V was clipped by 3 bases and J by 8 bases, with 10 bases between them. This CDR3 comprises 12 residues. CDR3 protein: CASSPSGGGYTF. For the CDR3, the DNA is TGTGCCAGCTCACCTTCAGGTGGGGGCTACACCTTC.

This chain links TRBV6-5 with TRBJ1-1; a weak D match, TRBD1 (6 bases). The CDR3 totals 14 residues. The V end lost 5 bases, the J end lost 4 bases, and 14 bases lay between the germline ends. Germline V gene data show CDR1 as MNHEY and CDR2 as SVGAGI. The CDR3 here is CASSPGTYSTEAFF. CDR3 DNA sequence: TGTGCCAGCAGTCCCGGGACATACAGCACTGAAGCTTTCTTT.

This clone came up a few times. V is TRBV2 and J is TRBJ1-3; D is possibly TRBD1 (5 bases). Germline V lookup: CDR1 SNHLY, CDR2 FYNNEI. With 3 bases removed from V and 0 bases from J, the gap between germline ends came to 12 bases. This CDR3 has 16 amino acids. CDR3 protein: CASSDPGTVSGNTIYF. CDR3 DNA: TGTGCCAGCAGTGACCCCGGGACGGTCTCTGGAAACACCATATATTTT.

A note on this clone: A far larger clone lies a single base away; this is likely a read error. The V call is TRBV2, the J call TRBJ2-7; maybe TRBD2 (5 bases). V shed 6 bases and J shed 5 bases, with 11 bases lying between them. Germline-derived CDR1 and CDR2 are SNHLY and FYNNEI. The CDR3 length is 12 residues. The CDR3 DNA is TGTGCCAGCAGCCCCGAGACTAACGAGCAGTACTTC. Its translation: CASSPETNEQYF.

The V and J genes are TRBV7-9 and TRBJ2-7; D ambiguous. V dropped 2 bases and J dropped 5 bases, with 19 bases sitting between them. The CDR3 has 16 amino acids. CDR1 is SEHNR, CDR2 FQNEAQ, per germline (reference sequence). CDR3 loop: CASSLLSGPRTHEQYF. The CDR3 bases are TGTGCCAGCAGCTTATTGTCCGGACCCCGAACCCACGAGCAGTACTTC. The full variable domain, rest sourced from reference TRBV7-9 and TRBJ2-7, is DTGVSQNPRHKITKRGQNVTFRCDPISEHNRLYWYRQTLGQGPEFLTYFQNEAQLEKSRLLSDRFSAERPKGSFSTLEIQRTEQGDSAMYLCASSLLSGPRTHEQYFGPGTRLTVT.

This clone was observed once. V and J are TRBV11-2 and TRBJ2-7, with TRBD1 matching over 8 bases. This CDR3 has 14 residues. Germline CDR1 reads SGHAT; CDR2 reads FQNNGV. V was pared by 3 bases and J by 4 bases, with 5 bases of the junction left unmatched. CDR3 nucleotide sequence: TGTGCCAGCAGCTTCCCCGGGACAGGTTACGAGCAGTACTTC. Residues: CASSFPGTGYEQYF.

This chain uses TRBV7-6 with TRBJ1-5; unclear D gene. Germline CDR1 is SGHVS and CDR2 is FNYEAQ. V lost 0 bases to trimming and J lost 1 base, with 4 bases between them. This CDR3 is 14 amino acids long. The CDR3 region is CASSLAASNQPQHF. In DNA, the CDR3 is TGTGCCAGCAGCTTAGCAGCCAGCAATCAGCCCCAGCATTTT.

The chain is built from TRBV7-2 and TRBJ2-7; 8 bases line up with TRBD1. V lost 1 base to trimming and J lost 4 bases; unmatched junction nucleotides: 6. CDR3 length equals 15 residues. The germline gives CDR1 SGHTA, CDR2 FQGNSA. The CDR3 DNA reads TGTGCCAGCAGCTTAGGCAGGGGGCGCATTTACGAGCAGTACTTC. Translated, it gives CASSLGRGRIYEQYF.

The chain recombines TRBV7-9 with TRBJ2-1; 8 nucleotides line up with TRBD2. This CDR3 is built from 12 residues. Germline CDR1 and CDR2: SEHNR and FQNEAQ (reference sequence). V lost 5 bases, J lost 9 bases, and 3 bases stayed unmatched. CDR3: CASSVSGSEQFF. The DNA for the CDR3 is TGTGCCAGCAGCGTGAGCGGGAGTGAGCAGTTCTTC.